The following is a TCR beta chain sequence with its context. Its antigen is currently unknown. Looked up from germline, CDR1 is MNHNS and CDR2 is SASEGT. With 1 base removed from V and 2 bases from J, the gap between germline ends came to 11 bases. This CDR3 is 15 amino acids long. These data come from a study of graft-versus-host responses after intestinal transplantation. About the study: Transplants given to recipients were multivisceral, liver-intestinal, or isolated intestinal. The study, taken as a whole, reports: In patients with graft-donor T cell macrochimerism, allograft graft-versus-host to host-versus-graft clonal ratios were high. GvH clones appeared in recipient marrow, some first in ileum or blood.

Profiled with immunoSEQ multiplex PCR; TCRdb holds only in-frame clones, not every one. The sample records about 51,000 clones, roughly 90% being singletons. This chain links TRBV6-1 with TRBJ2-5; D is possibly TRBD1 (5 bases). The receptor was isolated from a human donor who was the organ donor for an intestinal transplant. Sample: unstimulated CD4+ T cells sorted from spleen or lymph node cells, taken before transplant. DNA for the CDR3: TGTGCCAGCAGTGAAGTACAGGTGATACAAGAGACCCAGTACTTC. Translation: CASSEVQVIQETQYF.